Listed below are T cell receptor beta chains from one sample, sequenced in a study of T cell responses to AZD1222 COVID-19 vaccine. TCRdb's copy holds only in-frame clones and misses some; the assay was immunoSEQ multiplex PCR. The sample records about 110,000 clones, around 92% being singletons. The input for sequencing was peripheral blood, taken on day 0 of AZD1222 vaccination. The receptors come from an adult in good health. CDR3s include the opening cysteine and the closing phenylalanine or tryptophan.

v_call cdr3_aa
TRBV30 CAWSSGAYTEAFF
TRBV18 CASSRPRLAGVRGYNEQFF
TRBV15 CATRAKAFNEKLFF
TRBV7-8 CASREQGGGNEKLFF
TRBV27 CASSASGGGYTF
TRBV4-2 CASSQADPGGYTEAFF
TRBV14 CASSQAGSNNSPLHF
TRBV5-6 CASSRRGTVTDTQYF
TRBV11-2 CASSTGGREKLFF
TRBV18 CASFGTGVFEQYF
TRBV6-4 CASSEIGSYGYTF
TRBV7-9 CASSFGYLNEQFF
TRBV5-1 CASSVGPRISETQYF
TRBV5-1 CASSLGGNTEAFF
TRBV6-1 CASSEGTNYGYTF
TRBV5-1 CASSLALAGELFF
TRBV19 CASSIAFRDPQHF
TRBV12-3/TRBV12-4 CASSRGGQHF
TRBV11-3 CASSLGGLADYEQYF
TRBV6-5 CASNLQGAVDTQYF
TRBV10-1 CASSQSGLRRVNEQFF
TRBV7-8 CASSVRTGDGGEQFF
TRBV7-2 CASSPLPRGAWETQYF
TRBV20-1 CSAARDSGKLF
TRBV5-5 CASSSGGRGPFGTEAFF
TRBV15 CATSRLRDSSYEQYF
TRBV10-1 CASSPEPGQGPTYEQYF
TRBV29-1 CSVRLKDRGREGYTF
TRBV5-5 CASSLTGYLTYEQYF
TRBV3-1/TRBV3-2 CASRPSGGDNEQFF
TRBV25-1 CASSEPSLAGSNEQYF
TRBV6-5 CASRPGGTGANVLTF
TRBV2 CASRSGTSNTEAFF
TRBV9 CASRGDEETQYF
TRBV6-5 CASSSPNRNTEAFF
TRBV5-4 CASSSRTGNNEQFF
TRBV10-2 CASSESGQGRSNQPQHF
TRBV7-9 CASSRGENYGYTF
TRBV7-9 CASSLDGSATNEKLFF
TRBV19 CASSGTGGYGYTF
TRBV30 CAWSVSDYYDYTF
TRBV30 CAWTTGDNQPQHF
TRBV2 CASIGEKLFF
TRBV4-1 CASSQDRGDGSPLHF
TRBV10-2 CASSDGGGTEAFF
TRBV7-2 CASSLSRGATEAFF
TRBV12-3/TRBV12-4 CASSPRGSGELFF
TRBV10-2 CASTQGLAGTYEQYF
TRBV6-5 CASSNLGGQYTEAFF
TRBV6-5 CATTLQGARGGYTF
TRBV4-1 CASSLGGKLFF
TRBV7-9 CASSPLWERGSNTGELFF
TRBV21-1 CASSKSRRGNPMNNEKLFF
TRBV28 CASSFPIQGPNTEAFF
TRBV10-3 CAISESGLLLPIKNTGELFF